A single sample is the source of the 21 T cell receptor beta chains below, sequenced in a study of blood T cell repertoires in COVID-19. Only in-frame clones appear in the TCRdb table, and some are missing; sequencing was by immunoSEQ multiplex PCR. Seen here are about 200,000 clones, about 76% observed once, and the top ten hold less than 7%. The sample consisted of peripheral blood. Source of these receptors: a woman between 35 and 50 years old with COVID-19, enrolled during active disease.

There are a few counts of this clone. The chain employs TRBV10-3 and TRBJ2-3, with 10 bases matching TRBD2. Germline loops: CDR1 ENHRY, CDR2 SYGVKD. V lost 5 bases, J lost 3 bases, and 8 bases stayed unmatched. The CDR3 has 16 residues. CDR3: CAISLLAGVGTDTQYF. CDR3 sequence (DNA): TGTGCCATCAGTCTTCTAGCGGGAGTTGGGACAGATACGCAGTATTTT.

The CDR3 DNA is TGTGCCAGCAGTCCACAGGGCAAGGCCCTCCACTTT. As protein: CASSPQGKALHF. The chain joins TRBV11-2 to TRBJ1-6, with D possibly TRBD1 on 6 matching bases. The CDR3 runs to 12 residues. Deletions cut 6 bases from V and 14 bases from J, with 14 bases between. CDR1 SGHAT and CDR2 FQNNGV come from the germline V gene.

CDR3 loop: CASSLGPRTPLGATQYF. The CDR3 nucleotides are TGTGCCAGCAGCTTAGGGCCCCGGACACCCCTAGGGGCTACGCAGTATTTT. The rearrangement uses TRBV7-2 and TRBJ2-3; D is possibly TRBD1 (5 bases). V lost 1 base to trimming and J lost 8 bases, with 22 bases between them. The CDR3 is made up of 17 amino acids. Germline CDR1 and CDR2: SGHTA and FQGNSA.

The CDR3 DNA follows: TGTGCCACCGGAGGCGAGGCGTCCCAGAACACCGGGGAGCTGTTTTTT. This encodes CATGGEASQNTGELFF. V is TRBV7-2 and J is TRBJ2-2; D may be TRBD2 (5 bases). Between the trimmed V and J ends, which lost 10 bases and 1 base, there was a span of 19 bases. The germline V gene has CDR1 SGHTA and CDR2 FQGNSA. CDR3 length equals 16 residues.

This clone came up a few times. The chain couples TRBV7-2 to TRBJ2-7; TRBD1 is a possible D gene (5 bases). The germline V gene has CDR1 SGHTA and CDR2 FQGNSA. Trimming cost V 2 bases and J 7 bases, with 18 bases left between them. The CDR3 has 15 residues. CDR3 nucleotide sequence: TGTGCCAGCAGCTTATCCCAGGACACCTCTTTGGAGCAGTACTTC. Amino acids: CASSLSQDTSLEQYF.

The rearrangement links TRBV30 to TRBJ2-7; tentatively, D is TRBD1 (5 bases). Trimming took off 5 bases at V and 5 bases at J, with 13 bases between the two ends. This CDR3 has 12 amino acids. Germline CDR1 GTSNPN, CDR2 SVGIG (reference sequence). The CDR3 region has the DNA TGTGCCTGGGGCAGGGTGGTCGACGAGCAGTACTTC. Amino acid sequence: CAWGRVVDEQYF. Supplemented by reference TRBV30 and TRBJ2-7, the full variable domain reads SQTIHQWPATLVQPVGSPLSLECTVEGTSNPNLYWYRQAAGRGLQLLFYSVGIGQISSEVPQNLSASRPQDRQFILSSKKLLLSDSGFYLCAWGRVVDEQYFGPGTRLTVT.

The V call is TRBV2, the J call TRBJ2-3; TRBD1 is a possible D gene (6 bases). Trimming took 8 bases from V and 1 from J, leaving 16 bases between them. The CDR3 runs to 15 residues. From germline, CDR1 is SNHLY and CDR2 FYNNEI. DNA of the CDR3: TGTGCCAGCCGCTCTCTTGCAGGGGGCACAGATACGCAGTATTTT. The encoded protein is CASRSLAGGTDTQYF.

This clone has only a few counts. The V gene is TRBV3-1 (or the pseudogene TRBV3-2), the J gene TRBJ2-7; D possibly corresponds to TRBD1 (6 bases). CDR3 length: 14 amino acids. The V end was cut by 5 bases, the J end by 3 bases, with 14 bases between. Looked up from germline, CDR1 is LGHDT and CDR2 is YNNKEL (reference sequence). CDR3 DNA sequence: TGTGCCAGCAGCTCTACAGGGATGAGCTACGAGCAGTACTTC. This translates into CASSSTGMSYEQYF.

This chain uses TRBV10-2 with TRBJ1-5; 7 bases are shared with TRBD1. Trimming cost V 6 bases and J 4 bases; bases outside gene matches: 6. The germline V gene has CDR1 WSHSY and CDR2 SAAADI. The CDR3 runs 14 residues. The CDR3 DNA is TGCGCCAGCAGCCCCGGGACAGTAAATCAGCCCCAGCATTTT. Translation: CASSPGTVNQPQHF.

The chain is built from TRBV4-1 and TRBJ1-2; D remains ambiguous. Germline CDR1 and CDR2: MGHRA and YSYEKL. The CDR3 sequence is 14 residues long. V lost 1 base, J lost 2 bases, and 8 bases lay in between. The CDR3 DNA is TGCGCCAGCAGCCAAGGGACGGGGAACTATGGCTACACCTTC. Encoded protein: CASSQGTGNYGYTF.

This chain connects TRBV6-2 or TRBV6-3 to TRBJ1-4, with 9 bases aligning to TRBD1. Trimming at V came to 5 bases and at J to 8 bases, leaving 9 bases not matched to a gene. The germline CDR1 and CDR2 sequences are MNHEY and SVGEGT. This CDR3 has 15 amino acids. This chain's CDR3 is CASSRPTGGSEKLFF. The DNA of the CDR3 is TGTGCCAGCAGTCGCCCGACAGGGGGGTCCGAAAAACTGTTTTTT.

The V call is TRBV5-3, the J call TRBJ1-5; D is perhaps TRBD1 (6 bases). TRBV5-3 belongs to the ORF category, with a function that is uncertain. The length of the CDR3 is 17 residues. The germline V and J ends were trimmed by 1 base and 2 bases, with 16 bases remaining between them. The CDR3 DNA reads TGTGCCAGAAGCTTGAGGGGGATCAGGTTCGGCAATCAGCCCCAGCATTTT. Translation: CARSLRGIRFGNQPQHF.

In its sample, this clone was seen a few times. The chain employs TRBV5-4 and TRBJ2-7; TRBD2 might be the D (7 bases). The CDR3 is 15 residues long. V lost 1 base to trimming and J lost 6 bases, with 17 bases between them. CDR1 and CDR2 (germline): SGHNT, YYREEE (reference sequence). The CDR3 here is CASSLWAGARREQYF. The CDR3 DNA sequence: TGTGCCAGCAGCTTGTGGGCGGGGGCGCGTCGCGAGCAGTACTTC. Variable domain in full (rest from reference TRBV5-4 and TRBJ2-7): ETGVTQSPTHLIKTRGQQVTLRCSSQSGHNTVSWYQQALGQGPQFIFQYYREEENGRGNFPPRFSGLQFPNYSSELNVNALELDDSALYLCASSLWAGARREQYFGPGTRLTVT.

The J gene is TRBJ2-7, the V gene TRBV29-1; weak D call: TRBD2 (6 bases). Germline V gene lookup returns CDR1 SQVTM and CDR2 ANQGSEA. CDR3 size: 14 residues. V shed 4 bases and J shed 2 bases, with 15 bases lying between them. The CDR3 spells CSVVIQRATYEQYF. CDR3 nucleotide sequence: TGCAGCGTTGTCATACAGCGGGCTACCTACGAGCAGTACTTC.

CDR3 residues: CASSYNVVGTQYF. The CDR3 DNA follows: TGTGCCAGCAGTTATAACGTAGTCGGGACCCAGTACTTC. V gene TRBV6-5 combines with J gene TRBJ2-5, with D hard to call. The CDR3 loop spans 13 amino acids. V gave up 3 bases and J gave up 7 bases, with 12 bases separating them. Germline V gene sequence: CDR1 MNHEY, CDR2 SVGAGI.

The chain carries TRBV3-1 (or the pseudogene TRBV3-2) and TRBJ1-4; D is possibly TRBD1 (6 bases). V lost 0 bases, J lost 5 bases, and 7 bases lay in between. CDR1 is LGHDT, CDR2 YNNKEL, per germline (reference sequence). The CDR3 extends over 14 amino acids. CDR3 sequence (DNA): TGTGCCAGCAGCCAAGATGGGACAAATGAAAAACTGTTTTTT. Translated: CASSQDGTNEKLFF.

This sequence joins TRBV21-1 and TRBJ1-1; TRBD1, as called in the table, went unchecked against the DNA. TRBV21-1 is deemed a pseudogene. The CDR3 loop spans 16 amino acids. The CDR3 here is CASSNGTGEWNTEAFF. CDR3 DNA sequence: TGTGCCAGCAGCAACGGGACAGGGGAGTGGAACACTGAAGCTTTCTTT.

The chain is built from TRBV7-2 and TRBJ2-3; no reliable D call. Trimming removed 5 bases at V and 3 bases at J, with 6 bases between. The CDR3 consists of 12 residues. Germline V gives CDR1 SGHTA, CDR2 FQGNSA. CDR3 DNA: TGTGCCAGCAGCCCCAGGACAGATACGCAGTATTTT. This encodes CASSPRTDTQYF.

This clone was recorded once. DNA of the CDR3: TGCGCCAGCACTTGGGGGGGGGCGGAAGGCTACACCTTC. Translated, it gives CASTWGGAEGYTF. This rearrangement joins TRBV23-1 to TRBJ1-2, with D tentatively TRBD1 (6 bases). TRBV23-1 is an ORF, and what it does is uncertain. Trimming stripped 7 bases from V and 8 bases from J, with 17 bases between. The CDR3 is 13 amino acids.

This chain connects TRBV27 to TRBJ2-2, with 9 bases matching TRBD2. From germline, CDR1 is MNHEY and CDR2 SMNVEV (reference sequence). V dropped 9 bases and J dropped 7; count of bases not matched to a gene: 15. The CDR3 is 16 amino acids. CDR3 coding DNA: TGTGCCAGTCGGGCTAGCGGGACCTGGAGAGGCGGGGAGCTGTTTTTT. Its protein is CASRASGTWRGGELFF.

V and J are TRBV10-3 and TRBJ1-5, with 8 bases lining up with TRBD1. The CDR3 totals 13 residues. With V trimmed by 4 bases and J by 6 bases, 2 bases remained unmatched. CDR1 and CDR2 from the germline V gene are ENHRY and SYGVKD. The CDR3 DNA sequence: TGTGCCATCAGTGCAGACAGGGGTCAGCCCCAGCATTTT. This encodes CAISADRGQPQHF.